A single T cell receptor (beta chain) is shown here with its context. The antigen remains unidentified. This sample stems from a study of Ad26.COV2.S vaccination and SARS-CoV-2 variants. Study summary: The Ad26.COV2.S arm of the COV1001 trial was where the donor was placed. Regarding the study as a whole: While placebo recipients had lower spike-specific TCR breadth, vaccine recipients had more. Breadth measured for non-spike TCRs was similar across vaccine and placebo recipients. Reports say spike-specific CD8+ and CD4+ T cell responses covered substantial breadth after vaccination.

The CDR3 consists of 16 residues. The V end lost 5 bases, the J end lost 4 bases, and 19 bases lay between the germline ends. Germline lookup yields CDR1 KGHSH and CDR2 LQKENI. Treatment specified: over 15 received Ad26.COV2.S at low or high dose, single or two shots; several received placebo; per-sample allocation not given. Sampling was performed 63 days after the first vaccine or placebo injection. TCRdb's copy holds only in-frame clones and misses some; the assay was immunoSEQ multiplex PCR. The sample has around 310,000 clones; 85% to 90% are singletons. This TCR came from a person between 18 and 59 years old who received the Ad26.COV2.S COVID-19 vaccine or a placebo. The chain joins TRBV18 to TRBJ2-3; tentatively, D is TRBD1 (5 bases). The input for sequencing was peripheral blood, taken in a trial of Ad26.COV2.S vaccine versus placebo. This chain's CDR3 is CASSNRPLGPPDTQYF. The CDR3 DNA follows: TGTGCCAGCTCAAACAGGCCCCTAGGTCCGCCAGATACGCAGTATTTT. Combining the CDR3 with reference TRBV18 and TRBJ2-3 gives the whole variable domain NAGVMQNPRHLVRRRGQEARLRCSPMKGHSHVYWYRQLPEEGLKFMVYLQKENIIDESGMPKERFSAEFPKEGPSILRIQQVVRGDSAAYFCASSNRPLGPPDTQYFGPGTRLTVL.